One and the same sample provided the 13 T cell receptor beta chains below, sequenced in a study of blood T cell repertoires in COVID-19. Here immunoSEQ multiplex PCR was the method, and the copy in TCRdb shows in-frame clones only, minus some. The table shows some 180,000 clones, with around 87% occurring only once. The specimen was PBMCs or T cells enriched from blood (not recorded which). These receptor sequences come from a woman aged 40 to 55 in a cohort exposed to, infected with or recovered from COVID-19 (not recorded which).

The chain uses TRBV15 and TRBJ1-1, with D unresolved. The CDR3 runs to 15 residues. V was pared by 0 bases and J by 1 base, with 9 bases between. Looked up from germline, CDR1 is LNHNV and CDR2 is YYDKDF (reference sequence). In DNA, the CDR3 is TGTGCCACCAGCAGAGACACAGAGGGGAACACTGAAGCTTTCTTT. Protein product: CATSRDTEGNTEAFF.

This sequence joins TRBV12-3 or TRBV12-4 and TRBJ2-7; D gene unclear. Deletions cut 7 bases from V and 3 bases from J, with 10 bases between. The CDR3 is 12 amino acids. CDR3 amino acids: CASTDTNYEQYF. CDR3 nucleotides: TGTGCCAGCACCGACACGAACTACGAGCAGTACTTC.

CDR3 nucleotide sequence: TGTGCCAGCAGCTTAGCTCCTTCCGGGGCTGGAAACACCATATATTTT. It yields the protein CASSLAPSGAGNTIYF. The chain has TRBV13 and TRBJ1-3; D unresolved. The CDR3 runs 16 residues. Germline CDR1 and CDR2: PRHDT and FYEKMQ (reference sequence). Trimming stripped 1 base from V and 2 bases from J, with 12 bases between.

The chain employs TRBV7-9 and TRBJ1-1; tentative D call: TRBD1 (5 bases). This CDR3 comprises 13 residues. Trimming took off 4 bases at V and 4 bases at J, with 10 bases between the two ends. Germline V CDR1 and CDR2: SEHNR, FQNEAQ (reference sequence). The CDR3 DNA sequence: TGTGCCAGCAGCTCCCAGGGCGGCACTGAAGCTTTCTTT. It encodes CASSSQGGTEAFF.

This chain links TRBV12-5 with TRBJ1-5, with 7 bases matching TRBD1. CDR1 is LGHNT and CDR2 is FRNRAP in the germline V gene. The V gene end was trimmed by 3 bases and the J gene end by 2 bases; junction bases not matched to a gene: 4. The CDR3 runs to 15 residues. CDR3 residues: CASGFGQVGNQPQHF. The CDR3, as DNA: TGTGCTAGTGGTTTTGGACAGGTAGGCAATCAGCCCCAGCATTTT.

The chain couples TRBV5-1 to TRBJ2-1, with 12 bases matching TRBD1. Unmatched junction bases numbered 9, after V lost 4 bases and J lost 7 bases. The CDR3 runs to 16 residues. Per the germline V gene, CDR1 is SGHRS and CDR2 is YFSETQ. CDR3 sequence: CASSPQGQGAGNEQFF. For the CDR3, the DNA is TGCGCCAGCAGCCCGCAGGGACAGGGGGCCGGGAATGAGCAGTTCTTC.

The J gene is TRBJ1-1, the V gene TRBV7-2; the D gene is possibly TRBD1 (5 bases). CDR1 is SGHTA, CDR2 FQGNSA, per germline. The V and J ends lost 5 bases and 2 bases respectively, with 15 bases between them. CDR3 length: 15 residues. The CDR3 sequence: CASSPRLGGNTEAFF. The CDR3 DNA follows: TGTGCCAGCAGCCCCCGGTTGGGGGGAAACACTGAAGCTTTCTTT.

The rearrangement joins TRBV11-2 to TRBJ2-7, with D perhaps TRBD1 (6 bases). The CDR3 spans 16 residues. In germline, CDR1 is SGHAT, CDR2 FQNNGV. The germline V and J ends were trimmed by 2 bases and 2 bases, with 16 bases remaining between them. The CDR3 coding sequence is TGTGCCAGCAGCTTATCCCTGGGCAGGGGACCCTACGAGCAGTACTTC. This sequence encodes CASSLSLGRGPYEQYF.

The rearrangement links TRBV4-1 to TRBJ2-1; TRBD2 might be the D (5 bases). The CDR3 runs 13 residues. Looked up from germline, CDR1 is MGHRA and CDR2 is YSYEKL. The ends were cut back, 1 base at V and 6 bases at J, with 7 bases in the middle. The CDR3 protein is CASSQGGFNEQFF. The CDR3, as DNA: TGCGCCAGCAGCCAAGGAGGGTTCAATGAGCAGTTCTTC.

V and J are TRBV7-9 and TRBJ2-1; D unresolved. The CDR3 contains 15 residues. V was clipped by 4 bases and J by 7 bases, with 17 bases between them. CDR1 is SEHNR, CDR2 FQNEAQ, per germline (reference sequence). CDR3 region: CASSSLLFPGNEQFF. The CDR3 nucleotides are TGTGCCAGCAGCTCCCTGCTATTCCCCGGGAATGAGCAGTTCTTC.

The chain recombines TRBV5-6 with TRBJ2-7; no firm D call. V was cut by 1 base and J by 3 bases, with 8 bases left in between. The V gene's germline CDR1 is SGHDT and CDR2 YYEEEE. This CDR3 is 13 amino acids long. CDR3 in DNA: TGTGCCAGCAGCTTGTTTCACAGCTACGAGCAGTACTTC. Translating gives CASSLFHSYEQYF.

The CDR3 DNA is TGTGCCAGCAGCCCCGGGACTAGCGGTCGTAACGAGCAGTACTTC. Protein sequence: CASSPGTSGRNEQYF. This chain connects TRBV11-3 to TRBJ2-7; 11 positions agree with TRBD2. With 5 bases clipped from V and 5 bases from J, the junction kept 8 bases outside the gene matches. This CDR3 region has 15 residues. Germline values: CDR1 SGHNT, CDR2 YENEEA.

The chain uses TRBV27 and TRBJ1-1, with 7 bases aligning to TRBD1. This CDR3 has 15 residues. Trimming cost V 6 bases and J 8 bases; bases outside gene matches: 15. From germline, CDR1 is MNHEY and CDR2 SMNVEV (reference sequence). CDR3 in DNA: TGTGCCAGCAGACGAATACAGGGGCCGAACCGCGAAGCTTTCTTT. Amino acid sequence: CASRRIQGPNREAFF.